These T cell receptor beta chains were read from a single sample in a study of T-cell reconstitution after alpha-beta-depleted transplantation in children. TCRdb recomputed calls from the PCR reads with MiXCR, one row per CDR3 protein. The profile shows 250,000 to 300,000 distinct CDR3 sequences, around a tenth of them singletons. The sequences come from PBMCs, collected before TCRalphabeta/CD19-depleted stem cell transplant. The receptors derive from a boy under three years old with acute myeloid leukemia, due to receive a stem cell transplant. Each CDR3 is given without its conserved first and last residue.

v_call cdr3_aa
TRBV5-4 ASSLGHTTEAF
TRBV20-1 SARVPPSTGRETQY
TRBV25-1 ASSTDSDLQETQY
TRBV30 AWSVLEGIYGYT
TRBV6-1 ASSDQGADTQY
TRBV28 ASKVEGALETQY
TRBV21-1 ASSKGQVGSVRPQH
TRBV7-2 ASSLGRADTQY
TRBV7-2 ASSPPWPSYEQY
TRBV27 ASSLPGLAGFYNEQF
TRBV7-2 ASSGRDRGYEQY
TRBV7-2 ASSKGEYEQF
TRBV6-1 ASRTGQGPKNIQY
TRBV5-1 ASSLDRSVTDTQY
TRBV3-1 ASSRKGQGSFKEQY
TRBV7-2 ASSLAGATYEQY
TRBV24-1 ATSDLRRGSSYNEQF
TRBV28 ASNRDRGNTEAF
TRBV4-1 ASSQRTGDYEQY
TRBV25-1 ASSEFGGSYEQY
TRBV11-2 ASSRTAGSEQF
TRBV5-1 ASSFTRLAGINEQF
TRBV4-2 ASSQDGRGRSSYEQY
TRBV6-5 ASSYSRTRGSGANVLT
TRBV4-3 ASSRYRGRNQPQH
TRBV12-3/TRBV12-4 ASRLRGSNQPQH
TRBV5-1 ASSLPAGVLNEQF
TRBV29-1 SVSRGLEETQY
TRBV27 ASSLIGQGNQPQH
TRBV5-6 ASSLGLSIYEQY
TRBV3-1 ASSPGRDEQF
TRBV9 ASSFYDRAYEQY
TRBV4-3 ASSQETGDEQY
TRBV7-9 ASSLESSSQPQH
TRBV29-1 SVGRLLTETQY
TRBV6-6 ASGAQGRYEQY
TRBV4-3 ASSQDRTRSGNTIY
TRBV27 ASSLGVAANEQF
TRBV24-1 ATSDTGLTDTQY
TRBV29-1 SLGPLATGELF
TRBV4-3 ASSQDWIGSGQPQH
TRBV18 ASSPLQGTDTQY
TRBV25-1 ASATGRFYEQY
TRBV20-1 SAFGHLIPNQPQH
TRBV29-1 SVESREYEQY
TRBV3-1 ASSFTTSGNEQF
TRBV18 ASSPIFGSGSSYNEQF
TRBV9 ASSVTGTVADTQY
TRBV27 ASSLSRAPPANEQF
TRBV6-5 ASSYSLAGGLSTGELF